Shown below are 17 T cell receptor beta chains from a single sample sequenced in a study of cytomegalovirus exposure and HLA in healthy donors. This PCR relied on a set of 60 Vbeta primers and 13 Jbeta primers. Sequencing was performed with immunoSEQ multiplex PCR; in TCRdb, only in-frame clones are kept and a portion is missing. This listing includes about 130,000 clones. The specimen sequenced was PBMCs. The source is a man aged 35 to 55 in good health and CMV-seronegative.

The V and J genes are TRBV11-3 and TRBJ2-1; tentatively, D is TRBD2 (6 bases). This CDR3 has 15 residues. Germline V CDR1 and CDR2: SGHNT, YENEEA. V gave up 5 bases and J gave up 11 bases, with 22 bases separating them. For the CDR3, the DNA is TGTGCCAGCAGCCCTGCGGGACTCCCCTATCAGAAGCAGTTCTTC. This gives the protein CASSPAGLPYQKQFF.

The chain combines TRBV6-1 with TRBJ2-3; no firm D call. Germline loops: CDR1 MNHNS, CDR2 SASEGT. Trimming took 11 bases from V and 6 from J, leaving 15 bases between them. The CDR3 loop spans 12 amino acids. The CDR3 is CAHSLNGDTQYF. DNA of the CDR3: TGTGCCCATAGCCTGAATGGGGATACGCAGTATTTT.

V and J are TRBV11-3 and TRBJ2-2; TRBD2 matches at 10 bases. V shed 2 bases and J 2 bases; nucleotides not matched to a gene: 8. The V gene's germline CDR1 is SGHNT and CDR2 YENEEA. The CDR3 extends over 18 amino acids. The CDR3 here is CASSLSSWTSGNTGELFF. In DNA form, the CDR3 reads TGTGCCAGCAGCTTATCCTCCTGGACTAGCGGTAACACCGGGGAGCTGTTTTTT.

J is TRBJ2-1 and V is TRBV9; 9 nucleotides match TRBD2. Germline V gene data show CDR1 as SGDLS and CDR2 as YYNGEE. The CDR3 runs 15 residues. V gave up 3 bases and J gave up 12 bases; unmatched junction bases: 13. The CDR3 DNA reads as TGTGCCAGCAGCGCCCGGACTAGCGAGGAGGGTGGGCAGTTCTTC. It translates to CASSARTSEEGGQFF.

V and J are TRBV11-2 and TRBJ2-7; D unresolved. This CDR3 is built from 11 residues. Trimming took off 8 bases at V and 7 bases at J, with 12 bases between the two ends. Germline CDR1 SGHAT, CDR2 FQNNGV. Here the CDR3 DNA reads TGTGCCAGCGAGATGGGCATTGAGCAGTACTTC. Translating gives CASEMGIEQYF.

This chain links TRBV27 with TRBJ2-2, with a possible D match to TRBD1 (5 bases). The V gene lost 1 base and the J gene lost 4 bases, with 10 bases spanning the gap. The CDR3 extends over 15 amino acids. CDR1 is MNHEY, CDR2 SMNVEV, per germline (reference sequence). The DNA for the CDR3 is TGTGCCAGCAGTTTATTGTCCAGGGTCACCGGGGAGCTGTTTTTT. It codes for CASSLLSRVTGELFF.

This rearrangement joins TRBV7-6 to TRBJ2-5; 11 bases are a match to TRBD1. The junction had 8 bases not matched to a gene; V was cut back by 1 base and J by 4 bases. This CDR3 has 17 amino acids. The germline V gene encodes CDR1 SGHVS and CDR2 FNYEAQ. This CDR3 reads CASSLGSGQGGLETQYF. The CDR3 region has the DNA TGTGCCAGCAGCTTAGGCTCGGGACAGGGGGGATTAGAGACCCAGTACTTC.

V is TRBV6-1 and J is TRBJ2-4, with 14 bases matching TRBD2. The V gene end was trimmed by 2 bases and the J gene end by 0 bases; junction bases not matched to a gene: 15. CDR1 is MNHNS, CDR2 SASEGT, per germline. CDR3 size: 22 residues. The DNA for the CDR3 is TGTGCCAGCAGTGAACTCCAACCGACTAGCGGGAGGGCCCAGGGAGCCAAAAACATTCAGTACTTC. Protein sequence: CASSELQPTSGRAQGAKNIQYF.

V usage is TRBV7-2 and J usage is TRBJ2-5; the match to TRBD2 covers 11 bases. This CDR3 has 14 amino acids. The V gene's germline CDR1 is SGHTA and CDR2 FQGNSA. The V gene end was trimmed by 5 bases and the J gene end by 5 bases; junction bases not matched to a gene: 4. The CDR3 sequence is CASSPTSGTETQYF. CDR3 bases: TGTGCCAGCAGCCCGACTAGCGGGACGGAGACCCAGTACTTC.

The V gene is TRBV6-5, the J gene TRBJ2-5; 9 bases agree with TRBD1. Trimming at V came to 0 bases and at J to 1 base, leaving 3 bases not matched to a gene. The CDR3 spans 16 residues. Per germline, CDR1 MNHEY and CDR2 SVGAGI. CDR3 sequence (DNA): TGTGCCAGCAGTTACTCGGGGACAGGGATCCAAGAGACCCAGTACTTC. It translates to CASSYSGTGIQETQYF.

The V call is TRBV30, the J call TRBJ1-2; 12 bases align to TRBD1. Per germline, CDR1 GTSNPN and CDR2 SVGIG (reference sequence). The CDR3 is made up of 14 amino acids. With V trimmed by 2 bases and J by 8 bases, 6 bases remained unmatched. This CDR3 is CAWSRDRGQGGYTF. CDR3 DNA sequence: TGTGCCTGGAGTAGGGACAGGGGGCAAGGGGGCTACACCTTC.

The V call is TRBV7-3, the J call TRBJ2-2; D uncertain. Germline V gene data show CDR1 as SGHTA and CDR2 as FQGTGA. CDR3 length equals 14 residues. V lost 5 bases to trimming and J lost 7 bases, with 14 bases between them. CDR3 bases: TGTGCCAGCAGCCCCCAGAGGAGCGTCGGGGAGCTGTTTTTT. Its protein product is CASSPQRSVGELFF.

V usage is TRBV6-1 and J usage is TRBJ2-2; 11 bases are shared with TRBD2. The V and J ends lost 2 bases and 0 bases, in that order; junction bases with no gene match: 2. This CDR3 comprises 17 residues. The germline CDR1 and CDR2 sequences are MNHNS and SASEGT. CDR3: CASSELAGGANTGELFF. For the CDR3, the DNA is TGTGCCAGCAGTGAACTAGCGGGAGGAGCGAACACCGGGGAGCTGTTTTTT.

V is TRBV5-1 and J is TRBJ2-7, with 8 nucleotides matching TRBD2. The CDR3 has 15 amino acids. The germline V gene encodes CDR1 SGHRS and CDR2 YFSETQ. V dropped 4 bases and J dropped 5; count of bases not matched to a gene: 11. In DNA form, the CDR3 reads TGCGCCAGCAGCGGGAGTGGCGGGAGGATCGACGAGCAGTACTTC. Its protein product is CASSGSGGRIDEQYF. Together with reference TRBV5-1 and TRBJ2-7, the CDR3 gives the full variable domain: KAGVTQTPRYLIKTRGQQVTLSCSPISGHRSVSWYQQTPGQGLQFLFEYFSETQRNKGNFPGRFSGRQFSNSRSEMNVSTLELGDSALYLCASSGSGGRIDEQYFGPGTRLTVT.

V usage is TRBV7-9 and J usage is TRBJ2-5; 9 nucleotides line up with TRBD2. The V gene end was trimmed by 5 bases and the J gene end by 2 bases; junction bases not matched to a gene: 6. CDR1 and CDR2 (germline): SEHNR, FQNEAQ (reference sequence). This CDR3 spans 15 amino acids. CDR3 loop: CASSAGTSLQETQYF. DNA of the CDR3: TGTGCCAGCAGCGCCGGGACTAGCCTTCAAGAGACCCAGTACTTC.

The J gene is TRBJ1-1, the V gene TRBV4-2, with TRBD1 identical over 7 bases. V dropped 0 bases and J dropped 6; count of bases not matched to a gene: 7. Germline assignment: CDR1 LGHNA and CDR2 YNFKEQ. The CDR3 has 15 amino acids. DNA of the CDR3: TGTGCCAGCAGCCAAGACACAGGGGTCTCAGCTGAAGCTTTCTTT. Translated: CASSQDTGVSAEAFF.

The V gene is TRBV20-1, the J gene TRBJ2-5; D uncertain. Deletions cut 2 bases from V and 5 bases from J, with 6 bases between. CDR1 DFQATT and CDR2 SNEGSKA come from the germline V gene (reference sequence). The CDR3 loop spans 11 amino acids. CDR3 loop: CSARILETQYF. The CDR3 nucleotides read TGCAGTGCTAGAATACTGGAGACCCAGTACTTC.